The 30 T cell receptor beta chains presented below share a single source sample, sequenced in a study of OX40 agonist ivuxolimab in advanced cancers. TCRdb's copy holds only in-frame clones and misses some; the assay was immunoSEQ multiplex PCR. The top ten hold about 24% of the sample, which has 40,000 to 60,000 clones, approximately 92% seen once. Sample: CD4+ or CD8+ T cells sorted from blood, taken in a trial of the OX40 agonist ivuxolimab. The receptors were sampled from an adult with an advanced solid tumor such as melanoma, head and neck, liver or kidney cancer.

This chain links TRBV6-1 with TRBJ1-3; the D is unclear. Germline CDR1 and CDR2: MNHNS and SASEGT. This CDR3 is 15 amino acids long. The ends were cut back, 4 bases at V and 0 bases at J, with 10 bases in the middle. The CDR3 nucleotides are TGTGCCAGCAGTGCCGAACCGAGCTCTGGAAACACCATATATTTT. It encodes CASSAEPSSGNTIYF.

The genes are TRBV7-8 and TRBJ2-7; 9 bases line up with TRBD2. J lost 3 bases, V lost 1 base, and 7 bases had no gene match. CDR1 SGHVS and CDR2 FQNEAQ come from the germline V gene. The CDR3 is made up of 16 amino acids. The CDR3 reads CASSLGGLAGNYEQYF. In DNA, the CDR3 is TGTGCCAGCAGCTTAGGGGGGCTAGCGGGGAACTACGAGCAGTACTTC. Full variable domain (outside the CDR3, taken from reference TRBV7-8 and TRBJ2-7): GAGVSQSPRYKVAKRGQDVALRCDPISGHVSLFWYQQALGQGPEFLTYFQNEAQLDKSGLPSDRFFAERPEGSVSTLKIQRTQQEDSAVYLCASSLGGLAGNYEQYFGPGTRLTVT.

By sample share, this clone is medium-sized (0.01 to 0.1%). The V call is TRBV19, the J call TRBJ2-7, with 7 positions matching TRBD2. V trimming: 0 bases; J trimming: 0 bases; junction bases outside the gene matches: 2. CDR3 length: 15 amino acids. The germline V gene has CDR1 LNHDA and CDR2 SQIVND (reference sequence). The CDR3 spells CASSIEIAGSYEQYF. CDR3 in DNA: TGTGCCAGTAGTATAGAAATAGCGGGCTCCTACGAGCAGTACTTC.

V is TRBV28 and J is TRBJ1-3; D is unclear. In germline, CDR1 is MDHEN, CDR2 SYDVKM. The V end was cut by 2 bases, the J end by 0 bases, with 8 bases between. This CDR3 is built from 15 residues. The CDR3 nucleotides read TGTGCCAGCAGTTTACTACAGAGCTCTGGAAACACCATATATTTT. It is translated as CASSLLQSSGNTIYF.

V and J are TRBV28 and TRBJ1-2; the D is unclear. The CDR3 contains 15 residues. V lost 2 bases and J lost 4, with 14 bases in between. CDR1 and CDR2 (germline): MDHEN, SYDVKM. The CDR3 loop reads CASSLSSGYTYGYTF. CDR3 in DNA: TGTGCCAGCAGTTTAAGCTCGGGGTACACCTATGGCTACACCTTC.

The J gene is TRBJ2-1, the V gene TRBV13; 7 bases fit TRBD2. CDR3 length equals 17 residues. J gave up 4 bases and V 5 bases, and 14 bases lay outside the gene matches. Germline values: CDR1 PRHDT, CDR2 FYEKMQ (reference sequence). The CDR3 loop reads CASSLWDYPGRYNEQFF. CDR3 DNA: TGTGCCAGCAGCCTTTGGGACTACCCGGGCCGTTACAATGAGCAGTTCTTC.

The genes are TRBV13 and TRBJ2-7; 11 positions match TRBD2. Germline CDR1 PRHDT, CDR2 FYEKMQ (reference sequence). J lost 4 bases, V lost 0 bases, and 2 bases had no gene match. This CDR3 is 15 amino acids long. CDR3 region: CASSLGGLAGYEQYF. In DNA form, the CDR3 reads TGTGCCAGCAGCTTAGGAGGACTAGCGGGTTACGAGCAGTACTTC. Using reference TRBV13 and TRBJ2-7 for the parts outside the CDR3, the full variable domain is AAGVIQSPRHLIKEKRETATLKCYPIPRHDTVYWYQQGPGQDPQFLISFYEKMQSDKGSIPDRFSAQQFSDYHSELNMSSLELGDSALYFCASSLGGLAGYEQYFGPGTRLTVT.

This clone was picked up a small number of times. The V call is TRBV27, the J call TRBJ2-7; D gene uncertain. The germline V and J ends were trimmed by 6 bases and 9 bases, with 18 bases remaining between them. The CDR3 spans 13 residues. Germline CDR1 MNHEY, CDR2 SMNVEV (reference sequence). CDR3 amino acids: CASRTYPGWVQYF. The CDR3 DNA sequence: TGTGCCAGCAGGACCTACCCCGGGTGGGTGCAGTACTTC.

The chain employs TRBV4-3 and TRBJ1-1, with D unresolved. Germline loops: CDR1 LGHNA, CDR2 YSLEER. CDR3 length: 14 amino acids. V was shortened by 0 bases and J by 1 base, with 6 bases between the two germline ends. CDR3 region: CASSQEGWNTEAFF. CDR3 bases: TGCGCCAGCAGCCAAGAGGGGTGGAACACTGAAGCTTTCTTT.

Sample share makes this clone medium-sized. V and J are TRBV9 and TRBJ1-1; 9 bases fit TRBD1. The germline gives CDR1 SGDLS, CDR2 YYNGEE. The CDR3 runs 14 residues. V gave up 4 bases and J gave up 5 bases; unmatched junction bases: 6. The chain's CDR3 is CASSIGQGWTEAFF. CDR3 DNA: TGTGCCAGCAGCATAGGACAGGGGTGGACTGAAGCTTTCTTT.

The CDR3, as DNA: TGTGCCAGCAGGGGACAGGGATACTCTGGGGCCAACGTCCTGACTTTC. Amino acids: CASRGQGYSGANVLTF. The chain is built from TRBV27 and TRBJ2-6; 9 nucleotides agree with TRBD1. Trimming cost V 6 bases and J 0 bases; bases outside gene matches: 3. The CDR3 is made up of 16 amino acids. Germline lookup yields CDR1 MNHEY and CDR2 SMNVEV (reference sequence).

This chain links TRBV15 with TRBJ2-5; D perhaps matches TRBD2 (5 bases). The germline gives CDR1 LNHNV, CDR2 YYDKDF (reference sequence). Trimming shortened V by 6 bases and J by 2 bases, and 13 bases separated the two germline ends. This CDR3 region has 14 residues. CDR3 region: CATSEVSGQETQYF. The DNA for the CDR3 is TGTGCCACCAGTGAGGTCAGCGGACAAGAGACCCAGTACTTC. Drawing the rest from reference TRBV15 and TRBJ2-5, the complete variable domain is DAMVIQNPRYQVTQFGKPVTLSCSQTLNHNVMYWYQQKSSQAPKLLFHYYDKDFNNEADTPDNFQSRRPNTSFCFLDIRSPGLGDTAMYLCATSEVSGQETQYFGPGTRLLVL.

This chain uses TRBV9 with TRBJ2-2; either TRBD1 or TRBD2 may supply D (6 bases each). The germline CDR1 and CDR2 sequences are SGDLS and YYNGEE. V lost 6 bases to trimming and J lost 0 bases, with 9 bases between them. The CDR3 runs 14 residues. The CDR3 reads CASTGGSNTGELFF. CDR3 in DNA: TGTGCCAGCACCGGGGGCTCGAACACCGGGGAGCTGTTTTTT.

The genes are TRBV29-1 and TRBJ2-1; the match to TRBD1 covers 9 bases. In germline, CDR1 is SQVTM, CDR2 ANQGSEA. V was pared by 5 bases and J by 8 bases, with 10 bases of the junction left unmatched. CDR3 length: 14 residues. CDR3 sequence: CSVHGTGKFYEQFF. The CDR3 bases are TGCAGCGTTCACGGGACAGGGAAGTTCTATGAGCAGTTCTTC.

Comments on this clone: The junction does not match germline at one end; this may be a read error. Within the sample, other DNA sequences also encode this same CDR3. The chain combines TRBV6-5 with TRBJ2-1; TRBD2 matches at 7 bases. The CDR3 loop spans 14 amino acids. Per germline, CDR1 MNHEY and CDR2 SVGAGI. Here the CDR3 reads CPSGRENKYNEQFF. Here the CDR3 DNA reads TGCCCATCGGGGCGGGAGAATAAGTACAATGAGCAGTTCTTC.

The chain employs TRBV7-9 and TRBJ2-7; D is perhaps TRBD1 (5 bases). The CDR3 extends over 15 amino acids. V was shortened by 1 base and J by 4 bases, with 14 bases between the two germline ends. Germline values: CDR1 SEHNR, CDR2 FQNEAQ (reference sequence). This CDR3 reads CASSLEAGYGYEQYF. Written as DNA, the CDR3 is TGTGCCAGCAGCTTAGAGGCAGGGTACGGGTACGAGCAGTACTTC.

This clone was recorded only once. The rearrangement uses TRBV10-1 and TRBJ1-1; a possible D gene is TRBD1 (6 bases). The germline V and J ends were trimmed by 2 bases and 0 bases, with 16 bases remaining between them. The CDR3 runs to 17 residues. The germline gives CDR1 WNHNN, CDR2 SYGVQD (reference sequence). CDR3 protein: CASSEHRVPAMNTEAFF. The CDR3 DNA reads TGCGCCAGCAGTGAGCACAGGGTACCAGCCATGAACACTGAAGCTTTCTTT.

J is TRBJ2-1 and V is TRBV27, with D unclear. The germline V and J ends were trimmed by 2 bases and 4 bases, with 6 bases remaining between them. The CDR3 extends over 13 amino acids. CDR1 and CDR2 (germline): MNHEY, SMNVEV (reference sequence). This CDR3 reads CASSLDPYNEQFF. The CDR3 DNA reads as TGTGCCAGCAGTTTAGACCCTTACAATGAGCAGTTCTTC.

J is TRBJ2-1 and V is TRBV2, with 11 bases matching TRBD1. This CDR3 contains 19 residues. The V gene end was trimmed by 2 bases and the J gene end by 6 bases; junction bases not matched to a gene: 15. The germline CDR1 and CDR2 sequences are SNHLY and FYNNEI. The CDR3 coding sequence is TGTGCCAGCAGTGAAACGGGACAGGGGGGAAGGCTTAGCTCCAATGAGCAGTTCTTC. Translated: CASSETGQGGRLSSNEQFF.

The rearrangement uses TRBV19 and TRBJ2-1, with 11 bases lining up with TRBD2. Germline loops: CDR1 LNHDA, CDR2 SQIVND (reference sequence). This CDR3 is 15 amino acids long. The V gene end was trimmed by 6 bases and the J gene end by 7 bases; junction bases not matched to a gene: 8. The chain's CDR3 is CASRVAGGPRNEQFF. In nucleotides, the CDR3 is TGTGCCAGTAGGGTAGCGGGAGGGCCTCGTAATGAGCAGTTCTTC.

This chain connects TRBV27 to TRBJ2-1; 7 bases line up with TRBD1. The germline gives CDR1 MNHEY, CDR2 SMNVEV (reference sequence). V dropped 5 bases and J dropped 6; count of bases not matched to a gene: 4. CDR3 length equals 13 residues. The CDR3 nucleotides are TGTGCCAGCAGTCTGGGACAGTTCAATGAGCAGTTCTTC. Protein product: CASSLGQFNEQFF.

This clone appeared once. The rearrangement uses TRBV7-9 and TRBJ2-7; no clear D. V was shortened by 2 bases and J by 2 bases, with 7 bases between the two germline ends. The CDR3 consists of 13 residues. CDR1 and CDR2 from the germline V gene are SEHNR and FQNEAQ (reference sequence). This CDR3 is CASSLKQTYEQYF. The CDR3 nucleotides read TGTGCCAGCAGCTTAAAACAGACCTACGAGCAGTACTTC.

The CDR3 DNA is TGTGCCAGCAGCGATTCTGCTGAGCAGTTCTTC. Protein sequence: CASSDSAEQFF. This rearrangement joins TRBV9 to TRBJ2-1; no clear D gene. Between the trimmed V and J ends, which lost 3 bases and 9 bases, there was a span of 7 bases. Germline-derived CDR1 and CDR2 are SGDLS and YYNGEE. There are 11 residues in the CDR3.

This clone was counted a single time. V gene TRBV7-6 combines with J gene TRBJ2-1; 8 bases match TRBD1. Germline V gene sequence: CDR1 SGHVS, CDR2 FNYEAQ. This CDR3 is built from 14 residues. Trimming cost V 5 bases and J 4 bases; bases outside gene matches: 4. The CDR3 sequence is CASSPQGAYNEQFF. CDR3 DNA: TGTGCCAGCAGCCCCCAGGGGGCTTACAATGAGCAGTTCTTC.

The chain employs TRBV28 and TRBJ2-3; 11 bases fit TRBD2. Germline V gives CDR1 MDHEN, CDR2 SYDVKM. Trimming removed 8 bases from V and 5 bases from J; junction bases left unmatched: 6. The CDR3 covers 14 residues. The CDR3: CASYSGRALDTQYF. The CDR3 nucleotides read TGTGCCAGCTATAGCGGGAGGGCCTTAGATACGCAGTATTTT.

The V and J genes are TRBV5-1 and TRBJ2-5; weak D call: TRBD1 (7 bases). The J call is in doubt because the DNA end fits TRBJ2-7 better. Germline V gene data show CDR1 as SGHRS and CDR2 as YFSETQ. This CDR3 comprises 14 residues. Here the CDR3 reads CASSGETGRNEQYF. CDR3 nucleotide sequence: TGCGCCAGCAGCGGTGAGACAGGGAGGAACGAGCAGTACTTC.

The V gene is TRBV28, the J gene TRBJ2-7, with D unresolved. Germline CDR1 reads MDHEN; CDR2 reads SYDVKM. The CDR3 runs to 15 residues. The V gene lost 4 bases and the J gene lost 0 bases, with 13 bases spanning the gap. The CDR3 nucleotides read TGTGCCAGCAGTTCCTCGGCCAGCTACTCCTACGAGCAGTACTTC. This translates into CASSSSASYSYEQYF.

The chain couples TRBV10-1 to TRBJ2-1; D gene unclear. Trimming removed 0 bases from V and 4 bases from J, with 7 bases in between. The CDR3 runs 14 residues. Germline CDR1 reads WNHNN; CDR2 reads SYGVQD (reference sequence). CDR3 residues: CASSESTPYNEQFF. CDR3 nucleotides: TGCGCCAGCAGTGAGTCGACACCTTACAATGAGCAGTTCTTC.

The sample holds a few counts of this clone. The chain combines TRBV7-9 with TRBJ2-1, with 7 bases aligning to TRBD2. Trimming took 1 base from V and 0 from J; bases not matched to a gene: 6. The CDR3 runs to 17 residues. CDR1 SEHNR and CDR2 FQNEAQ come from the germline V gene (reference sequence). CDR3 protein: CASSLGLAVLSYNEQFF. CDR3 DNA: TGTGCCAGCAGCTTAGGACTAGCTGTACTCTCCTACAATGAGCAGTTCTTC.

The V gene is TRBV19, the J gene TRBJ2-1; weak D call: TRBD2 (5 bases). This CDR3 contains 16 residues. Germline CDR1 LNHDA, CDR2 SQIVND (reference sequence). V dropped 10 bases and J dropped 4 bases, with 23 bases sitting between them. CDR3: CATTITAGIPYNEQFF. CDR3 bases: TGTGCCACCACAATAACCGCGGGCATCCCTTACAATGAGCAGTTCTTC.